This passage covers 20 T cell receptor beta chains from one sample sequenced in a study of cytomegalovirus exposure and HLA in healthy donors. Method: immunoSEQ multiplex PCR; TCRdb's copy keeps in-frame clones and lacks some. The sample contains roughly 60,000 clones, 90% to 95% of which appear only once. The sequencing sample was made of PBMCs. These receptors came from a young woman in good health and CMV-seronegative.

The gene calls are TRBV19 and TRBJ1-1; a weak D match, TRBD1 (5 bases). V lost 1 base, J lost 0 bases, and 6 bases lay in between. Germline CDR1 and CDR2: LNHDA and SQIVND (reference sequence). This CDR3 has 14 amino acids. CDR3 amino acids: CASSIARVNTEAFF. The CDR3 region has the DNA TGTGCCAGTAGTATAGCCAGGGTGAACACTGAAGCTTTCTTT.

J is TRBJ2-1 and V is TRBV15; weak D call: TRBD1 (5 bases). CDR3 length equals 16 residues. The V end lost 9 bases, the J end lost 7 bases, and 25 bases lay between the germline ends. CDR1 and CDR2 from the germline V gene are LNHNV and YYDKDF (reference sequence). CDR3 residues: CATGLGVIGPPNEQFF. The CDR3 bases are TGTGCCACTGGGTTAGGGGTCATCGGACCCCCTAATGAGCAGTTCTTC.

The chain couples TRBV14 to TRBJ2-3, with D perhaps matching TRBD2 (5 bases). The CDR3 has 15 amino acids. Trimming removed 5 bases from V and 2 bases from J, with 14 bases in between. Germline CDR1 and CDR2: SGHDN and FVKESK. The CDR3 here is CASSVSSGFTDTQYF. The CDR3 nucleotides read TGTGCCAGCAGCGTAAGCAGCGGATTCACAGATACGCAGTATTTT.

The chain combines TRBV4-1 with TRBJ2-7, with a possible D match to TRBD2 (6 bases). Germline V gene data show CDR1 as MGHRA and CDR2 as YSYEKL. The V end lost 0 bases, the J end lost 2 bases, and 11 bases lay between the germline ends. CDR3 length: 15 amino acids. The CDR3: CASSQDGLATYEQYF. The CDR3 DNA reads TGCGCCAGCAGCCAAGACGGGCTAGCGACCTACGAGCAGTACTTC.

The chain recombines TRBV5-6 with TRBJ2-7; possibly TRBD2 for D (6 bases). Germline values: CDR1 SGHDT, CDR2 YYEEEE. The CDR3 is 14 amino acids. Trimming removed 5 bases from V and 2 bases from J, with 14 bases in between. CDR3 sequence (DNA): TGTGCCAGCAGTGGTACTAGCCCACCCTACGAGCAGTACTTC. It is translated as CASSGTSPPYEQYF. Filled out from reference TRBV5-6 and TRBJ2-7, the complete variable domain reads DAGVTQSPTHLIKTRGQQVTLRCSPKSGHDTVSWYQQALGQGPQFIFQYYEEEERQRGNFPDRFSGHQFPNYSSELNVNALLLGDSALYLCASSGTSPPYEQYFGPGTRLTVT.

The chain links TRBV6-1 to TRBJ2-7; TRBD1 matches at 11 bases. Trimming removed 1 base from V and 0 bases from J; junction bases left unmatched: 5. This CDR3 has 17 amino acids. Germline lookup yields CDR1 MNHNS and CDR2 SASEGT. CDR3 DNA sequence: TGTGCCAGCAGTGAAGTTGAGGGGACAGGGGGCTCCTACGAGCAGTACTTC. It translates to CASSEVEGTGGSYEQYF.

The chain is built from TRBV5-1 and TRBJ2-1, with 8 bases lining up with TRBD2. Unmatched junction bases numbered 1, after V lost 3 bases and J lost 8 bases. In germline, CDR1 is SGHRS, CDR2 YFSETQ. The CDR3 length is 12 residues. CDR3 sequence (DNA): TGCGCCAGCAGCTCGCGGGAGGATGAGCAGTTCTTC. It is translated as CASSSREDEQFF.

The rearrangement uses TRBV27 and TRBJ1-1; D is perhaps TRBD1 (5 bases). The germline gives CDR1 MNHEY, CDR2 SMNVEV (reference sequence). The ends were cut back, 1 base at V and 5 bases at J, with 11 bases in the middle. This CDR3 spans 14 amino acids. Here the CDR3 reads CASSLWGGRTEAFF. Here the CDR3 DNA reads TGTGCCAGCAGTTTATGGGGGGGAAGGACTGAAGCTTTCTTT.

The chain has TRBV18 and TRBJ1-2; weak D call: TRBD1 (5 bases). Germline V gives CDR1 KGHSH, CDR2 LQKENI. V gave up 2 bases and J gave up 0 bases, with 13 bases separating them. The CDR3 spans 16 residues. CDR3 loop: CASSPAGRETNYGYTF. In DNA form, the CDR3 reads TGTGCCAGCTCACCAGCGGGACGGGAGACTAACTATGGCTACACCTTC.

The gene calls are TRBV28 and TRBJ2-1; no clear D. V lost 7 bases and J lost 3, with 10 bases in between. CDR1 and CDR2 (germline): MDHEN, SYDVKM. The CDR3 runs to 13 residues. The CDR3: CASNTANYNEQFF. The CDR3 DNA sequence: TGTGCCAGCAACACCGCAAACTACAATGAGCAGTTCTTC.

The chain links TRBV7-9 to TRBJ1-2; D is perhaps TRBD1 (6 bases). Deletions cut 1 base from V and 0 bases from J, with 18 bases between. The CDR3 extends over 18 amino acids. Per germline, CDR1 SEHNR and CDR2 FQNEAQ (reference sequence). CDR3 sequence: CASSLDIPGAITNYGYTF. The CDR3 DNA reads TGTGCCAGCAGCTTAGATATCCCAGGGGCGATAACTAACTATGGCTACACCTTC. The entire variable domain, with the rest obtained from reference TRBV7-9 and TRBJ1-2, is as follows: DTGVSQNPRHKITKRGQNVTFRCDPISEHNRLYWYRQTLGQGPEFLTYFQNEAQLEKSRLLSDRFSAERPKGSFSTLEIQRTEQGDSAMYLCASSLDIPGAITNYGYTFGSGTRLTVV.

The chain carries TRBV10-3 and TRBJ1-5; TRBD1 matches 8 bases. Germline lookup yields CDR1 ENHRY and CDR2 SYGVKD. J was trimmed by 1 base and V by 10 bases; bases with no gene match: 6. The CDR3 spans 14 residues. The CDR3, as DNA: TGTGCCACCAGGGGGCAATTAAGCAATCAGCCCCAGCATTTT. Translation: CATRGQLSNQPQHF.

V gene TRBV19 combines with J gene TRBJ1-1, with 7 bases identical to TRBD1. The germline V gene has CDR1 LNHDA and CDR2 SQIVND (reference sequence). V trimming: 7 bases; J trimming: 5 bases; junction bases outside the gene matches: 16. This CDR3 is built from 16 residues. As DNA, the CDR3 is TGTGCCAGTACCCCTTTCCAACAGGGGCAGCGTACTGAAGCTTTCTTT. Translating it yields CASTPFQQGQRTEAFF.

The chain links TRBV4-1 to TRBJ2-3, with 15 nucleotides matching TRBD2. V gave up 6 bases and J gave up 4 bases; unmatched junction bases: 14. The CDR3 covers 19 residues. CDR1 MGHRA and CDR2 YSYEKL come from the germline V gene. The CDR3 loop reads CASSPGLAGGSGLADTQYF. CDR3 DNA sequence: TGCGCCAGCAGTCCGGGACTAGCGGGAGGAAGTGGGCTGGCAGATACGCAGTATTTT.

This sequence joins TRBV7-2 and TRBJ2-1, with 9 bases that match TRBD2. The CDR3 runs to 19 residues. CDR1 is SGHTA, CDR2 FQGNSA, per germline. The ends lost 1 base at V and 2 bases at J; junction bases unmatched: 12. In DNA form, the CDR3 reads TGTGCCAGCAGCTTAGGCCGGCGGGCGGGAGGGCCCACCTACAATGAGCAGTTCTTC. This encodes CASSLGRRAGGPTYNEQFF.

A few counts support this clone. The J gene is TRBJ1-2, the V gene TRBV19; D is unresolved. The germline V and J ends were trimmed by 1 base and 5 bases, with 8 bases remaining between them. Germline V gene sequence: CDR1 LNHDA, CDR2 SQIVND (reference sequence). The CDR3 covers 13 residues. Here the CDR3 reads CASSIAGDYGYTF. The CDR3 region has the DNA TGTGCCAGTAGTATAGCCGGTGATTATGGCTACACCTTC.

The genes are TRBV13 and TRBJ1-4, with 9 positions matching TRBD1. Germline CDR1 PRHDT, CDR2 FYEKMQ (reference sequence). The CDR3 sequence is 15 residues long. The V gene end was trimmed by 4 bases and the J gene end by 4 bases; junction bases not matched to a gene: 4. The CDR3 region is CASSSGDRDNEKLFF. The CDR3 bases are TGTGCCAGCAGCTCAGGGGACAGGGATAATGAAAAACTGTTTTTT. Based on the CDR3 plus reference TRBV13 and TRBJ1-4, the full variable domain is AAGVIQSPRHLIKEKRETATLKCYPIPRHDTVYWYQQGPGQDPQFLISFYEKMQSDKGSIPDRFSAQQFSDYHSELNMSSLELGDSALYFCASSSGDRDNEKLFFGSGTQLSVL.

Regarding this clone: The junction shows a germline mismatch at one end, possibly a read error. This chain links TRBV19 with TRBJ2-1, with 13 bases lining up with TRBD2. The germline CDR1 and CDR2 sequences are LNHDA and SQIVND (reference sequence). This CDR3 region has 12 residues. For the CDR3, the DNA is TGTGCCAGTAGCTCACTAGCGGGAGGGTTGATCTTC. Amino acids: CASSSLAGGLIF.

The rearrangement joins TRBV9 to TRBJ2-1, with D possibly being TRBD2 (6 bases). This CDR3 has 15 residues. Germline assignment: CDR1 SGDLS and CDR2 YYNGEE. The germline V and J ends were trimmed by 0 bases and 2 bases, with 9 bases remaining between them. The CDR3 DNA is TGTGCCAGCAGCGTAGGGGGCGGGACCTACAATGAGCAGTTCTTC. Amino acids: CASSVGGGTYNEQFF.

This clone has a handful of counts. The chain recombines TRBV7-9 with TRBJ1-2; D remains unclear. The CDR3 has 12 amino acids. V was trimmed by 7 bases and J by 4 bases, leaving 10 bases between them. Germline CDR1 and CDR2: SEHNR and FQNEAQ (reference sequence). DNA of the CDR3: TGTGCCAGCACCGCGAAAAGCTATGGCTACACCTTC. Protein product: CASTAKSYGYTF.